Here is one T cell receptor beta chain with its context. This record comes from a study of blood T cell repertoires in COVID-19. Study as a whole: Acute-phase and convalescent COVID-19 samples originated in the United States, Italy and Spain.

The assay was immunoSEQ multiplex PCR, and TCRdb's table has in-frame clones only and misses some. The sample consists of about 60,000 clones, about 90% of them appearing once. V was cut by 5 bases and J by 0 bases, with 11 bases left in between. CDR1 and CDR2 from the germline V gene are LNHDA and SQIVND (reference sequence). This CDR3 has 15 amino acids. The sequence derives from a human donor with acute or convalescent COVID-19. The donor label of this sample is uncertain. The chain is built from TRBV19 and TRBJ2-1; D uncertain. Material: peripheral blood. CDR3: CASSQSTLSYNEQFF. Written as DNA, the CDR3 is TGTGCCAGTAGTCAAAGCACTCTCTCCTACAATGAGCAGTTCTTC.